These 9 T cell receptor beta chains share one sample of origin, sequenced in a study of T cells after yellow fever vaccination. TCRdb fed the 5' RACE reads into MiXCR, producing one record per CDR3 protein. The sample has a few hundred thousand distinct CDR3 sequences, 15% to 20% seen once; the top ten hold approximately 14%. The source material was PBMCs, sampled 15 days after the yellow fever booster vaccination. These receptors came from a man between 25 and 39 years old who received the YFV17D yellow fever vaccine.

A few counts support this clonotype. The chain employs TRBV20-1 and TRBJ1-1; D is ambiguous. Germline V CDR1 and CDR2: DFQATT, SNEGSKA (reference sequence). The CDR3 is 12 residues long. V gave up 4 bases and J gave up 9 bases, with 15 bases separating them. CDR3: CSANLRARQAFF. CDR3 sequence (DNA): TGCAGTGCTAATCTCCGCGCCCGCCAAGCTTTCTTT.

Details on this clonotype: Germline and junction disagree at one end, which may indicate a read error. This chain links TRBV24-1 with TRBJ2-1; 11 nucleotides match TRBD2. CDR3 size: 12 residues. Germline lookup yields CDR1 KGHDR and CDR2 SFDVKD. CDR3 sequence reads: CATGLAANQQFF. In nucleotides, the CDR3 is TGTGCCACGGGACTAGCGGCCAATCAGCAGTTCTTC.

V usage is TRBV5-1 and J usage is TRBJ2-3; perhaps TRBD2 as D (5 bases). Trimming took 1 base from V and 9 from J, leaving 9 bases between them. Germline V gene sequence: CDR1 SGHRS, CDR2 YFSETQ. CDR3 size: 12 residues. The CDR3 region has the DNA TGCGCCAGCAGCTTGACGACGGGGACGCAGTATTTT. It is translated as CASSLTTGTQYF. Using reference TRBV5-1 and TRBJ2-3 for the parts outside the CDR3, the full variable domain is KAGVTQTPRYLIKTRGQQVTLSCSPISGHRSVSWYQQTPGQGLQFLFEYFSETQRNKGNFPGRFSGRQFSNSRSEMNVSTLELGDSALYLCASSLTTGTQYFGPGTRLTVL.

This clonotype was counted only a few times. The chain uses TRBV28 and TRBJ2-5; D possibly corresponds to TRBD1 (6 bases). CDR3 length equals 15 residues. The germline V gene encodes CDR1 MDHEN and CDR2 SYDVKM. V was shortened by 6 bases and J by 4 bases, with 18 bases between the two germline ends. The CDR3 region has the DNA TGTGCCAGCAGCCGGAAGAACAGGGTCGGAGAGACCCAGTACTTC. This gives the protein CASSRKNRVGETQYF.

This clonotype was seen only a few times. This chain links TRBV27 with TRBJ2-7, with D perhaps matching TRBD2 (6 bases). Per germline, CDR1 MNHEY and CDR2 SMNVEV (reference sequence). The CDR3 loop spans 15 amino acids. V lost 8 bases and J lost 2, with 19 bases in between. The CDR3 loop reads CASRAPGRGAYEQYF. CDR3 nucleotides: TGTGCCAGCCGAGCCCCGGGACGCGGGGCCTACGAGCAGTACTTC.

The chain employs TRBV30 and TRBJ1-1; D ambiguous. The CDR3 sequence is 15 residues long. Germline CDR1 and CDR2: GTSNPN and SVGIG (reference sequence). Trimming left V 6 bases short and J 4 bases short, with 21 bases between. CDR3 sequence (DNA): TGTGCCTGTCATCCCATGAACAGAGCCCCCACTGAAGCTTTCTTT. It yields the protein CACHPMNRAPTEAFF.

This clonotype was seen a handful of times. This chain uses TRBV20-1 with TRBJ2-1, with 11 bases matching TRBD2. The CDR3 runs to 15 residues. V lost 4 bases, J lost 13 bases, and 15 bases stayed unmatched. Germline lookup yields CDR1 DFQATT and CDR2 SNEGSKA (reference sequence). The CDR3 region is CSATTLLAGEMRQFF. DNA for the CDR3: TGCAGTGCTACCACCCTACTAGCGGGAGAGATGAGACAGTTCTTC.

The V gene is TRBV6-1, the J gene TRBJ2-3, with 9 bases matching TRBD1. The germline V gene encodes CDR1 MNHNS and CDR2 SASEGT. The CDR3 extends over 15 amino acids. Germline trimming cut 7 bases from V and 6 bases from J; bases unmatched to any gene: 11. The DNA for the CDR3 is TGTGCCAGCAAGGGGACAGGGTTTAAGGTCGATACGCAGTATTTT. Translating gives CASKGTGFKVDTQYF.

This clonotype was seen more than once but under ten times. The CDR3 spells CASSFSPPTEAFF. The CDR3 nucleotides read TGTGCCAGCAGTTTCTCGCCTCCCACTGAAGCTTTCTTT. The gene calls are TRBV28 and TRBJ1-1; unclear D gene. The CDR3 contains 13 residues. Germline CDR1 reads MDHEN; CDR2 reads SYDVKM. V lost 3 bases and J 4 bases, leaving 9 bases between the germline ends. Variable domain in full (rest from reference TRBV28 and TRBJ1-1): DVKVTQSSRYLVKRTGEKVFLECVQDMDHENMFWYRQDPGLGLRLIYFSYDVKMKEKGDIPEGYSVSREKKERFSLILESASTNQTSMYLCASSFSPPTEAFFGQGTRLTVV.